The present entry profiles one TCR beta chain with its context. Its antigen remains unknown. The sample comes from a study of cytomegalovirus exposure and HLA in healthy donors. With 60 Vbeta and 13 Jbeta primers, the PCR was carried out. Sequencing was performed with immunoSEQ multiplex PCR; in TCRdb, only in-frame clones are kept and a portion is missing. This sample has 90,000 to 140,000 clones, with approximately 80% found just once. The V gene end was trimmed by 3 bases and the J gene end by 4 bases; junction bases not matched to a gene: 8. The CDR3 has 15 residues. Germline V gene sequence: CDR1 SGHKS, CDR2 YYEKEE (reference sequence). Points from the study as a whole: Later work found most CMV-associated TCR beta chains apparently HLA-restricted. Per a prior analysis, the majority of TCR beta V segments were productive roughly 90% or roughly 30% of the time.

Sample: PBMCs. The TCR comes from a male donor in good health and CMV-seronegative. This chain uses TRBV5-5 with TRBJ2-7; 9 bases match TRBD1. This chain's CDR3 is CASSSPGQGVYEQYF. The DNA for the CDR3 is TGTGCCAGCAGCTCGCCGGGACAGGGCGTGTACGAGCAGTACTTC.